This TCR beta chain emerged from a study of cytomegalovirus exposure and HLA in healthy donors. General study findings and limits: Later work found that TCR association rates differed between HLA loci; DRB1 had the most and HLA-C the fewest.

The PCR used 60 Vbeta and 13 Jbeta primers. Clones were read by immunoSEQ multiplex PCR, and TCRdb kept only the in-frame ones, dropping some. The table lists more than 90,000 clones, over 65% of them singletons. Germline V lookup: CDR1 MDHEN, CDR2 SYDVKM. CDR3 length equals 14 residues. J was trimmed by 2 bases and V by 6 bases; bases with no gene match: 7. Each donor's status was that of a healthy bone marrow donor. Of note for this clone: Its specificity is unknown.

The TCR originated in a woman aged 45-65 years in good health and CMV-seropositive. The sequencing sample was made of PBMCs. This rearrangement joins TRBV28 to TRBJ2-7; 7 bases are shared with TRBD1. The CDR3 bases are TGTGCCAGCAGAGAACAGGGGTCCCCCTACGAGCAGTACTTC. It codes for CASREQGSPYEQYF. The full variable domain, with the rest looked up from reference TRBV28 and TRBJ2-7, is DVKVTQSSRYLVKRTGEKVFLECVQDMDHENMFWYRQDPGLGLRLIYFSYDVKMKEKGDIPEGYSVSREKKERFSLILESASTNQTSMYLCASREQGSPYEQYFGPGTRLTVT.